Following are 31 T cell receptor beta chains from one sample sequenced in a study of cytomegalovirus exposure and HLA in healthy donors. Vbeta (60) and Jbeta (13) primers were used in the PCR. The method was immunoSEQ multiplex PCR; TCRdb's version includes in-frame clones alone and lacks a portion of them. This sample has tens of thousands of clones; approximately 88% occur once, and the top ten carry around 2.3%. The source material was PBMCs. Receptors were obtained from a man between 18 and 35 years old in good health and CMV-seronegative.

The rearrangement links TRBV6-6 to TRBJ1-1; unclear D gene. CDR1 MNHNY and CDR2 SVGAGI come from the germline V gene (reference sequence). The CDR3 totals 11 residues. V gave up 11 bases and J gave up 0 bases, with 7 bases separating them. The CDR3 loop is CAVQLNTEAFF. CDR3 in DNA: TGTGCCGTACAGTTGAACACTGAAGCTTTCTTT.

The rearrangement uses TRBV4-3 and TRBJ2-1; the D gene is possibly TRBD2 (6 bases). Looked up from germline, CDR1 is LGHNA and CDR2 is YSLEER. The CDR3 covers 18 residues. Between the trimmed V and J ends, which lost 3 bases and 6 bases, there was a span of 24 bases. CDR3 nucleotides: TGCGCCAGCAGCCACTCTAGGTGGGGGGAAACGAGGGGCAATGAGCAGTTCTTC. Its translation is CASSHSRWGETRGNEQFF.

V is TRBV6-1 and J is TRBJ2-2; D is unclear. Trimming left V 0 bases short and J 4 bases short, with 9 bases between. The germline V gene encodes CDR1 MNHNS and CDR2 SASEGT. This CDR3 is 15 amino acids long. DNA for the CDR3: TGTGCCAGCAGTGAAGCAGTAGTTGGCACCGGGGAGCTGTTTTTT. Translation gives CASSEAVVGTGELFF.

This chain connects TRBV19 to TRBJ1-4, with TRBD1 matching over 7 bases. Per germline, CDR1 LNHDA and CDR2 SQIVND (reference sequence). The CDR3 consists of 16 residues. V lost 4 bases to trimming and J lost 7 bases; unmatched junction nucleotides: 12. CDR3 residues: CASSTLTGQSGEKLFF. The CDR3 nucleotides read TGTGCCAGTAGTACCCTCACGGGACAGTCGGGTGAAAAACTGTTTTTT.

The chain combines TRBV6-1 with TRBJ1-1; no clear D. V was clipped by 7 bases and J by 0 bases, with 12 bases between them. Germline V gene sequence: CDR1 MNHNS, CDR2 SASEGT. The CDR3 is made up of 14 amino acids. The CDR3 protein is CASMLKTMNTEAFF. DNA of the CDR3: TGTGCCAGCATGTTGAAAACTATGAACACTGAAGCTTTCTTT.

The CDR3 nucleotides read TGTGCCAGCAGGCTGAGGTGGGAAGCTTTCTTT. It yields the protein CASRLRWEAFF. V and J are TRBV25-1 and TRBJ1-1, with D hard to call. CDR1 is MGHDK, CDR2 SYGVNS, per germline. Deletions cut 6 bases from V and 8 bases from J, with 10 bases between. The CDR3 consists of 11 residues.

The J gene is TRBJ1-1, the V gene TRBV11-2; 9 bases map to TRBD1. The CDR3 runs 14 residues. Germline loops: CDR1 SGHAT, CDR2 FQNNGV. J gave up 1 base and V 4 bases, and 1 base lay outside the gene matches. The CDR3 here is CASSWGQGNTEAFF. In DNA form, the CDR3 reads TGTGCCAGCAGCTGGGGACAGGGGAACACTGAAGCTTTCTTT.

The chain is built from TRBV7-9 and TRBJ2-7; TRBD2 aligns across 13 bases. The CDR3 runs to 16 residues. The V gene's germline CDR1 is SEHNR and CDR2 FQNEAQ (reference sequence). V trimming: 5 bases; J trimming: 3 bases; junction bases outside the gene matches: 7. CDR3 nucleotide sequence: TGTGCCAGCAGCCCACTAGCGGGAGGGCCTTTCTACGAGCAGTACTTC. Encoded protein: CASSPLAGGPFYEQYF.

The chain uses TRBV4-3 and TRBJ2-1; D perhaps matches TRBD2 (6 bases). CDR1 LGHNA and CDR2 YSLEER come from the germline V gene. V lost 4 bases and J lost 9, with 16 bases in between. The CDR3 is 14 residues long. DNA of the CDR3: TGCGCCAGCAGCCCCGGACGGGAGAATGGTGAGCAGTTCTTC. It encodes CASSPGRENGEQFF.

The rearrangement links TRBV6-6 to TRBJ2-1; unclear D gene. V was shortened by 5 bases and J by 9 bases, with 23 bases between the two germline ends. The CDR3 loop spans 16 amino acids. CDR1 and CDR2 from the germline V gene are MNHNY and SVGAGI (reference sequence). The CDR3 region is CASSNPGQTAASEQFF. CDR3 in DNA: TGTGCCAGCAGTAATCCGGGTCAAACGGCGGCCAGTGAGCAGTTCTTC.

This clone was found once. The rearrangement joins TRBV2 to TRBJ1-1; 7 bases line up with TRBD1. Germline V lookup: CDR1 SNHLY, CDR2 FYNNEI. The J segment lost 5 bases and the V segment lost 4 bases, leaving 4 bases of the junction unmatched. This CDR3 has 13 residues. The CDR3 DNA follows: TGTGCCAGCAGTGTGGAGGGGGCTACTGAAGCTTTCTTT. Translated: CASSVEGATEAFF. Using reference TRBV2 and TRBJ1-1 for the parts outside the CDR3, the full variable domain is EPEVTQTPSHQVTQMGQEVILRCVPISNHLYFYWYRQILGQKVEFLVSFYNNEISEKSEIFDDQFSVERPDGSNFTLKIRSTKLEDSAMYFCASSVEGATEAFFGQGTRLTVV.

The chain links TRBV5-8 to TRBJ1-1; D is unresolved. V lost 4 bases and J 5 bases, leaving 15 bases between the germline ends. Per the germline V gene, CDR1 is SGHTS and CDR2 is YDEGEE. CDR3 length equals 14 residues. CDR3 amino acids: CASSLGGGRTEAFF. The DNA of the CDR3 is TGTGCCAGCAGCCTTGGAGGCGGAAGGACTGAAGCTTTCTTT.

The rearrangement links TRBV4-1 to TRBJ1-3, with D possibly matching TRBD1 (6 bases). The V and J ends lost 1 base and 0 bases respectively, with 13 bases between them. The CDR3 runs to 17 residues. Germline CDR1 is MGHRA and CDR2 is YSYEKL. This CDR3 reads CASSQGTGSSSGNTIYF. CDR3 DNA sequence: TGCGCCAGCAGCCAAGGCACAGGGAGTAGCTCTGGAAACACCATATATTTT.

The chain has TRBV6-5 and TRBJ1-5; D perhaps matches TRBD1 (6 bases). Germline V gives CDR1 MNHEY, CDR2 SVGAGI. V was cut by 4 bases and J by 6 bases, with 13 bases left in between. The CDR3 spans 14 residues. CDR3 sequence reads: CASSFTGRGQPQHF. The CDR3 DNA reads as TGTGCCAGCAGTTTTACAGGGAGAGGTCAGCCCCAGCATTTT.

The rearrangement uses TRBV6-5 and TRBJ2-7, with D possibly being TRBD2 (5 bases). V was pared by 0 bases and J by 1 base, with 7 bases between. Germline V gene sequence: CDR1 MNHEY, CDR2 SVGAGI. CDR3 length: 14 residues. The CDR3 is CASSYSAGSYEQYF. Written as DNA, the CDR3 is TGTGCCAGCAGTTACTCGGCGGGTTCCTACGAGCAGTACTTC.

The chain couples TRBV7-2 to TRBJ2-3; D might be TRBD1 (5 bases). The germline V gene has CDR1 SGHTA and CDR2 FQGNSA. CDR3 length: 15 residues. The V gene lost 0 bases and the J gene lost 0 bases, with 7 bases spanning the gap. The CDR3 here is CASSLAGASTDTQYF. CDR3 sequence (DNA): TGTGCCAGCAGCTTAGCAGGGGCGAGCACAGATACGCAGTATTTT. Together with reference TRBV7-2 and TRBJ2-3, the CDR3 gives the full variable domain: GAGVSQSPSNKVTEKGKDVELRCDPISGHTALYWYRQSLGQGLEFLIYFQGNSAPDKSGLPSDRFSAERTGGSVSTLTIQRTQQEDSAVYLCASSLAGASTDTQYFGPGTRLTVL.

This clone was detected only once. V gene TRBV28 combines with J gene TRBJ1-1, with 11 bases lining up with TRBD1. The junction had 4 bases not matched to a gene; V was cut back by 7 bases and J by 0 bases. Germline V gene data show CDR1 as MDHEN and CDR2 as SYDVKM. This CDR3 is 15 amino acids long. The CDR3 sequence: CASIGDRGLNTEAFF. In DNA form, the CDR3 reads TGTGCCAGCATTGGGGACAGGGGGTTGAACACTGAAGCTTTCTTT.

The genes are TRBV7-2 and TRBJ1-1; no firm D call. Trimming removed 0 bases at V and 1 base at J, with 6 bases between. Germline V gene sequence: CDR1 SGHTA, CDR2 FQGNSA. The CDR3 covers 14 residues. The CDR3, as DNA: TGTGCCAGCAGCTTAGCCCCCAAGAACACTGAAGCTTTCTTT. It yields the protein CASSLAPKNTEAFF.

The V gene is TRBV18, the J gene TRBJ1-2, with 8 bases lining up with TRBD1. Per the germline V gene, CDR1 is KGHSH and CDR2 is LQKENI. V gave up 3 bases and J gave up 5 bases; unmatched junction bases: 2. The length of the CDR3 is 13 residues. CDR3 coding DNA: TGTGCCAGCTCACCCGACAGGGGTTATGGCTACACCTTC. Protein product: CASSPDRGYGYTF.

This clone was counted a single time. The V gene is TRBV19, the J gene TRBJ1-1; D is ambiguous. The V and J ends lost 5 bases and 1 base respectively, with 5 bases between them. The germline V gene encodes CDR1 LNHDA and CDR2 SQIVND (reference sequence). CDR3 size: 12 residues. The CDR3 spells CASSLGNTEAFF. CDR3 DNA: TGTGCCAGTAGTCTCGGGAACACTGAAGCTTTCTTT.

The chain combines TRBV27 with TRBJ2-2; D perhaps matches TRBD2 (6 bases). Looked up from germline, CDR1 is MNHEY and CDR2 is SMNVEV (reference sequence). CDR3 length: 16 amino acids. The ends were cut back, 6 bases at V and 0 bases at J, with 14 bases in the middle. The CDR3 nucleotides read TGTGCCAGCAGCTGGCAACTAGCAGCGAACACCGGGGAGCTGTTTTTT. Encoded protein: CASSWQLAANTGELFF.

J is TRBJ1-1 and V is TRBV5-1; TRBD1 agrees at 8 bases. This CDR3 comprises 14 residues. Looked up from germline, CDR1 is SGHRS and CDR2 is YFSETQ. Unmatched junction bases numbered 1, after V lost 2 bases and J lost 1 base. The CDR3 DNA follows: TGCGCCAGCAGCTTACAGGGGGGGAACACTGAAGCTTTCTTT. It is translated as CASSLQGGNTEAFF. The full variable domain, its missing parts supplied by reference TRBV5-1 and TRBJ1-1, is KAGVTQTPRYLIKTRGQQVTLSCSPISGHRSVSWYQQTPGQGLQFLFEYFSETQRNKGNFPGRFSGRQFSNSRSEMNVSTLELGDSALYLCASSLQGGNTEAFFGQGTRLTVV.

This rearrangement joins TRBV30 to TRBJ1-1, with D uncertain. The length of the CDR3 is 14 residues. V gave up 2 bases and J gave up 2 bases, with 12 bases separating them. The germline V gene has CDR1 GTSNPN and CDR2 SVGIG (reference sequence). CDR3 in amino acids: CAWSSAGVNTEAFF. Written as DNA, the CDR3 is TGTGCCTGGAGTTCTGCCGGGGTAAACACTGAAGCTTTCTTT.

The rearrangement uses TRBV13 and TRBJ1-1; tentative D call: TRBD1 (5 bases). Between the trimmed V and J ends, which lost 5 bases and 0 bases, there was a span of 13 bases. The V gene's germline CDR1 is PRHDT and CDR2 FYEKMQ (reference sequence). The CDR3 totals 15 residues. The chain's CDR3 is CASSLLGGLNTEAFF. Here the CDR3 DNA reads TGTGCCAGCAGCCTCCTCGGGGGTTTGAACACTGAAGCTTTCTTT.

The V gene is TRBV5-4, the J gene TRBJ1-1; D is perhaps TRBD1 (5 bases). The germline gives CDR1 SGHNT, CDR2 YYREEE (reference sequence). The CDR3 loop spans 15 amino acids. V lost 7 bases and J lost 6, with 22 bases in between. The CDR3 DNA sequence: TGTGCCAGCCAAATTCCAGGGTCAATAGGATCTGAAGCTTTCTTT. Translation gives CASQIPGSIGSEAFF.

This chain uses TRBV6-5 with TRBJ1-2; 7 bases map to TRBD1. This CDR3 is 14 amino acids long. CDR1 and CDR2 (germline): MNHEY, SVGAGI. The ends lost 8 bases at V and 7 bases at J; junction bases unmatched: 13. CDR3 residues: CASRRSQGESGYTF. The CDR3 bases are TGTGCCAGCCGTCGTAGCCAGGGGGAAAGTGGCTACACCTTC.

CDR3: CASSFRVSSYNSPLHF. CDR3 sequence (DNA): TGTGCCAGCAGCTTCCGGGTGAGCTCCTATAATTCACCCCTCCACTTT. V and J are TRBV13 and TRBJ1-6; no definite D call. The V and J ends lost 3 bases and 0 bases respectively, with 9 bases between them. This CDR3 spans 16 amino acids. Germline-derived CDR1 and CDR2 are PRHDT and FYEKMQ (reference sequence). The full variable domain, with the rest looked up from reference TRBV13 and TRBJ1-6, is AAGVIQSPRHLIKEKRETATLKCYPIPRHDTVYWYQQGPGQDPQFLISFYEKMQSDKGSIPDRFSAQQFSDYHSELNMSSLELGDSALYFCASSFRVSSYNSPLHFGNGTRLTVT.

The chain links TRBV13 to TRBJ2-1; 7 nucleotides match TRBD1. Looked up from germline, CDR1 is PRHDT and CDR2 is FYEKMQ (reference sequence). With 1 base clipped from V and 2 bases from J, the junction kept 2 bases outside the gene matches. This CDR3 region has 15 residues. Here the CDR3 reads CASSLEQGTYNEQFF. As DNA, the CDR3 is TGTGCCAGCAGCTTAGAACAGGGGACCTACAATGAGCAGTTCTTC.

The CDR3 nucleotides read TGTGCCAGCAGTGACCCCCAGGGTGGGGGGCAAGAGACCCAGTACTTC. Residues: CASSDPQGGGQETQYF. The rearrangement joins TRBV6-1 to TRBJ2-5; a weak D match, TRBD2 (6 bases). V lost 3 bases and J lost 2, with 16 bases in between. The CDR3 runs 16 residues. CDR1 is MNHNS, CDR2 SASEGT, per germline.

This clone was observed a single time. J is TRBJ1-1 and V is TRBV14, with TRBD1 matching over 9 bases. Germline V gene data show CDR1 as SGHDN and CDR2 as FVKESK. This CDR3 is 15 amino acids long. Trimming removed 3 bases from V and 6 bases from J; junction bases left unmatched: 8. In DNA form, the CDR3 reads TGTGCCAGCAGCCAGACCGGGACAGGGAAGGCTGAAGCTTTCTTT. Protein product: CASSQTGTGKAEAFF. Drawing the rest from reference TRBV14 and TRBJ1-1, the complete variable domain is EAGVTQFPSHSVIEKGQTVTLRCDPISGHDNLYWYRRVMGKEIKFLLHFVKESKQDESGMPNNRFLAERTGGTYSTLKVQPAELEDSGVYFCASSQTGTGKAEAFFGQGTRLTVV.

This chain connects TRBV7-3 to TRBJ2-1; tentative D call: TRBD1 (5 bases). This CDR3 is built from 16 residues. The ends were cut back, 5 bases at V and 0 bases at J, with 14 bases in the middle. Germline CDR1 reads SGHTA; CDR2 reads FQGTGA. The CDR3: CASSRKGDSSYNEQFF. The CDR3 DNA follows: TGTGCCAGCAGCCGAAAGGGCGACAGCTCCTACAATGAGCAGTTCTTC.